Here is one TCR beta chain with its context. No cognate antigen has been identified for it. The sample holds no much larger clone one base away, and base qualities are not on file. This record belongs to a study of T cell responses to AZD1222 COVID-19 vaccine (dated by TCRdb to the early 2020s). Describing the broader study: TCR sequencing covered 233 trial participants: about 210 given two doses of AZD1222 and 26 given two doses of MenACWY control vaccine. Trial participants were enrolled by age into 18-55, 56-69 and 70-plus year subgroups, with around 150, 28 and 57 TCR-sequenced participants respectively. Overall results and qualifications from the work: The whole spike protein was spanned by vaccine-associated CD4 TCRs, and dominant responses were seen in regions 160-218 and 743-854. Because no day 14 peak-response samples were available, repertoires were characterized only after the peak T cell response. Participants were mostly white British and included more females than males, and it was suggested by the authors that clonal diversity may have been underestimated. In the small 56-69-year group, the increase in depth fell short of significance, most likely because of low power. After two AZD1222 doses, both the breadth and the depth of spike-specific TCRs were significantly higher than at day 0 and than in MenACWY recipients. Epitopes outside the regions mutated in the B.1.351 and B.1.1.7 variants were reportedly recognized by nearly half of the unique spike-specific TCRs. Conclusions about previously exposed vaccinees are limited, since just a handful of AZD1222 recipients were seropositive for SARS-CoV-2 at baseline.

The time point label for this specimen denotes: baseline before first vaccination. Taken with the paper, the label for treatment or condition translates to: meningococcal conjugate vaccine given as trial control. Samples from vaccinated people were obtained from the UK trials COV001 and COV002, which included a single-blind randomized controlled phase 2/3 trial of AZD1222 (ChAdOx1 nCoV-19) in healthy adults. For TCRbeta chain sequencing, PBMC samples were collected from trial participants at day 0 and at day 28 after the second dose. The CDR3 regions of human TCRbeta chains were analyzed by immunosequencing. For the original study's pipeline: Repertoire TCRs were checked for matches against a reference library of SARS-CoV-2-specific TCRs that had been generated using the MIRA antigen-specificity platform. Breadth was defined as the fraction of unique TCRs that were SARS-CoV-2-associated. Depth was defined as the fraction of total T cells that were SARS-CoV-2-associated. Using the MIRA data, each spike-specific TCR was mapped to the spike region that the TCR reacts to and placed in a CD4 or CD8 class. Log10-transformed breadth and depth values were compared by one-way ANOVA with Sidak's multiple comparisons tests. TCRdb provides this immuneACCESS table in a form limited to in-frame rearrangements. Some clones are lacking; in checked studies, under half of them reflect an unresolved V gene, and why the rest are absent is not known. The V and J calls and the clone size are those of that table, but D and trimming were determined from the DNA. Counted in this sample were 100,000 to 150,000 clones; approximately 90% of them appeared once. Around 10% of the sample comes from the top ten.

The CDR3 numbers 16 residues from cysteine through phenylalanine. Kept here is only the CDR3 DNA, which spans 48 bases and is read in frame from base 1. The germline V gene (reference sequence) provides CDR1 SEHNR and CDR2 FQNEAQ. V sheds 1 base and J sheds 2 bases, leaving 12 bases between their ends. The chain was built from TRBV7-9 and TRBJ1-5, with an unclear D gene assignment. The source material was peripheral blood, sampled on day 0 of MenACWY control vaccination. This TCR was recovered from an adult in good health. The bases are TGTGCCAGCAGCTTAGGTGAAGGACGGGGCAATCAGCCCCAGCATTTT. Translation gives CASSLGEGRGNQPQHF.